The rows below give T cell receptor beta chains drawn from one sample of a study of blood T cell repertoires in COVID-19. The protocol was immunoSEQ multiplex PCR, while the TCRdb copy is restricted to in-frame clones and leaves out a portion. The table lists approximately 280,000 clones, approximately 83% of them singletons. The sample comprised peripheral blood. These receptors all come from a woman under 40 who had recovered from COVID-19. Each CDR3 is given with its conserved first and last residue. Each record gives: V gene, J gene, CDR3 protein.

>TRBV6-6|TRBJ1-3
CASSYSGQNSGNTIYF
>TRBV19|TRBJ2-1
CASSIGTGWNNEQFF
>TRBV7-9|TRBJ2-5
CASSLRGSRYQETQYF
>TRBV18|TRBJ1-1
CASSPTGMEAFF
>TRBV28|TRBJ2-7
CASSYPVAGATWGEQYF
>TRBV7-6|TRBJ1-4
CASSLRDSSNEKLFF
>TRBV12-5|TRBJ2-1
CASGLVLGQATNEQFF
>TRBV14|TRBJ1-1
CASTRQQGNTEAFF
>TRBV5-4|TRBJ2-1
CASSLGGASRDNEQFF
>TRBV6-5|TRBJ1-2
CASSYKGARGYTF